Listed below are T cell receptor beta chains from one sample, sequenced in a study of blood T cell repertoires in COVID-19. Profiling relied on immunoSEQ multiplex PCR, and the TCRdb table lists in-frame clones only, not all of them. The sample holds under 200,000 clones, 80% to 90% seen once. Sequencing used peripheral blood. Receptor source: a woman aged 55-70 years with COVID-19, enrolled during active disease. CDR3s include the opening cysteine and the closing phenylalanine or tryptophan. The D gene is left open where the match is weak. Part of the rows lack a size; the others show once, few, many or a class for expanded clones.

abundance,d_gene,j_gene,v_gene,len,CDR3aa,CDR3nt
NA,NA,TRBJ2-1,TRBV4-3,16,CASSQDGIAKYNEQFF,TGCGCCAGCAGCCAAGATGGGATAGCGAAATACAATGAGCAGTTCTTC
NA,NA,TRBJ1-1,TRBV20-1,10,CSFSGDRLFF,TGCAGCTTTTCGGGGGACCGCCTTTTCTTT
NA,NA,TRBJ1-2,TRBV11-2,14,CASSPSGRPAGYTF,TGTGCCAGCAGCCCTAGTGGTAGACCCGCGGGCTACACCTTC
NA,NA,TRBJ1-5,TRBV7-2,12,CASSLDSQPQHF,TGTGCCAGCAGCTTGGACAGTCAGCCCCAGCATTTT
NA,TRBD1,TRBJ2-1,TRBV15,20,CATSRDPSGTGPFSYNEQFF,TGTGCCACCAGCAGAGATCCGTCCGGGACAGGCCCGTTCTCCTACAATGAGCAGTTCTTC
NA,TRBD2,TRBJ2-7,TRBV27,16,CASSLMTSGYKYEQYF,TGTGCCAGCAGTTTAATGACTAGCGGGTATAAGTACGAGCAGTACTTC
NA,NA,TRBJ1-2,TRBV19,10,CASTIYGYTF,TGTGCCAGTACCATCTATGGCTACACCTTC
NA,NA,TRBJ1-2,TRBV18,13,CASSQEVGYGYTF,TGTGCCAGCTCACAAGAGGTTGGCTATGGCTACACCTTC
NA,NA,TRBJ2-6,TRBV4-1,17,CASSFGGFGSGANVLTF,TGCGCCAGCAGCTTTGGGGGGTTCGGCTCTGGGGCCAACGTCCTGACTTTC
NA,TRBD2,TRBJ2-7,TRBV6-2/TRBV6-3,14,CASSLTSGINEQYF,TGTGCCAGCAGTTTGACTAGCGGGATAAACGAGCAGTACTTC
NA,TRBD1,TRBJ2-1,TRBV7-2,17,CASSRSRRQGRHNEQFF,TGTGCCAGCAGCCGTTCCCGACGACAGGGGAGGCACAATGAGCAGTTCTTC
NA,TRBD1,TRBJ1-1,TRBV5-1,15,CASSRLTGGNTEAFF,TGCGCCAGCAGCCGACTAACAGGGGGCAACACTGAAGCTTTCTTT
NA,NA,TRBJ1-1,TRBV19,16,CASSTSTMSMNTEAFF,TGTGCCAGTAGCACCTCAACCATGAGCATGAACACTGAAGCTTTCTTT
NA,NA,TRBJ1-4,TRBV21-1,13,CASMGQGHEKLFF,TGTGCCAGTATGGGACAGGGTCATGAAAAACTGTTTTTT
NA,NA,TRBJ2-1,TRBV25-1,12,CASSVPGVRQFF,TGTGCCAGCAGTGTGCCAGGGGTAAGACAGTTCTTC
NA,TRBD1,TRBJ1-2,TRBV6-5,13,CASITGVAYGYTF,TGTGCCAGCATCACAGGGGTGGCCTATGGCTACACCTTC
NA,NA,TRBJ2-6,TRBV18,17,CASSPLQGRYGANVLTF,TGTGCCAGCTCACCACTTCAGGGAAGGTACGGGGCCAACGTCCTGACTTTC
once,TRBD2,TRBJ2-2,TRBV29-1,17,CSVGALSGSKGTGELFF,TGCAGCGTGGGGGCGCTAAGCGGGAGTAAGGGCACCGGGGAGCTGTTTTTT
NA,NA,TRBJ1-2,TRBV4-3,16,CASSQARDSGSYGYTF,TGCGCCAGCAGCCAAGCTAGGGACTCGGGGTCCTATGGCTACACCTTC
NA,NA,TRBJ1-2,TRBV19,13,CASGEVGNYGYTF,TGTGCCAGCGGCGAGGTCGGGAACTATGGCTACACCTTC
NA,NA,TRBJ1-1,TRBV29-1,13,CSPTGHPNTEAFF,TGCAGCCCTACGGGACACCCGAACACTGAAGCTTTCTTT
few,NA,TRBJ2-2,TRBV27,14,CASSPGLVTGELFF,TGTGCCAGCTCCCCGGGACTGGTCACCGGGGAGCTGTTTTTT
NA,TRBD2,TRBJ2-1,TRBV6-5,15,CASSYEASGRVEQFF,TGTGCCAGCAGTTACGAGGCTAGCGGGAGGGTTGAGCAGTTCTTC
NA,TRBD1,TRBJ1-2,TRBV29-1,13,CSVELRGQGGYTF,TGCAGCGTCGAATTACGGGGACAGGGGGGCTACACCTTC
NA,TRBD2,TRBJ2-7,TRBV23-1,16,CASSQSGSGRTYEQYF,TGCGCCAGCAGTCAATCGGGGAGCGGGAGAACCTACGAGCAGTACTTC
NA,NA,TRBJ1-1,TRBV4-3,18,CASSQLSGGGLMNTEAFF,TGCGCCAGCAGCCAACTTTCGGGGGGGGGCCTCATGAACACTGAAGCTTTCTTT
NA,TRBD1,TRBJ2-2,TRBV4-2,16,CASSQGKGAGDGELFF,TGTGCCAGCAGCCAAGGAAAGGGGGCTGGTGACGGGGAGCTGTTTTTT
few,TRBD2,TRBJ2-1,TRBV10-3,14,CAISAGGAYNEQFF,TGTGCCATCAGTGCTGGGGGGGCCTACAATGAGCAGTTCTTC
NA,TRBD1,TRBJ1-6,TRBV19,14,CASTPTGKNSPLHF,TGTGCCAGTACCCCGACAGGGAAGAATTCACCCCTCCACTTT
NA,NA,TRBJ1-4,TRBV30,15,CAWRDTGTTNEKLFF,TGTGCCTGGAGAGATACAGGGACAACTAATGAAAAACTGTTTTTT
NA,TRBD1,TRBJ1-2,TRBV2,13,CASTPGQGRGYTF,TGTGCCAGCACCCCGGGACAGGGAAGAGGCTACACCTTC
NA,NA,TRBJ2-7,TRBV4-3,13,CASSQDLTREQYF,TGCGCCAGCAGCCAAGATCTTACCCGGGAGCAGTACTTC
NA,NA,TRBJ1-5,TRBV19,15,CASRRAGLGDQPQHF,TGTGCCAGTAGGCGGGCGGGGTTGGGTGATCAGCCCCAGCATTTT
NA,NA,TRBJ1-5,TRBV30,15,CAWSVGRGYSQPQHF,TGTGCCTGGAGTGTTGGGCGGGGGTATAGTCAGCCCCAGCATTTT
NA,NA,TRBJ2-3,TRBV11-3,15,CASSLGGGRTDTQYF,TGTGCCAGCAGCTTAGGAGGGGGACGCACAGATACGCAGTATTTT
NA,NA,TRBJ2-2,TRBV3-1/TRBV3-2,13,CASSLPGTGELFF,TGTGCCAGCAGCCTCCCGGGGACCGGGGAGCTGTTTTTT
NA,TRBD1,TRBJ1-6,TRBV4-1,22,CASSQAGLGTGGIRHSYSPLHF,TGCGCCAGCAGCCAAGCGGGTCTGGGGACAGGGGGAATTCGACATAGCTATTCACCCCTCCACTTT
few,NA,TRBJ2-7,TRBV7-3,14,CASSLNPRVSEQYF,TGTGCCAGCAGCTTAAACCCCAGGGTCTCCGAGCAGTACTTC
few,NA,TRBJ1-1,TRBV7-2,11,CASTSGQKAFF,TGTGCCAGCACCTCTGGACAGAAAGCTTTCTTT
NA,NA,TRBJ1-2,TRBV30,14,CAWSPRGGVYGYTF,TGTGCCTGGAGTCCCCGAGGGGGGGTATATGGCTACACCTTC